The following is a T cell receptor (beta chain) sequence with its context. Its target is unknown. CDR1 and CDR2 (germline): LNHNV, YYDKDF (reference sequence). CDR3 length: 14 residues. V dropped 4 bases and J dropped 1; count of bases not matched to a gene: 1. TCRdb called the reads again in MiXCR, with one record for every CDR3 protein. The data hold 110,000 to 150,000 distinct CDR3 sequences, with over 30% observed a single time. The record originates from a study of T cell repertoires in cytomegalovirus infection. About the research overall: Well-studied HLA-B-restricted CMV epitopes were used in the study alongside recently identified HLA-C-restricted ones.

This sample comprised CD8+ T cells from cultured PBMCs, obtained from culture after CMV antigen stimulation. The chain links TRBV15 to TRBJ1-1, with 9 bases fitting TRBD1. The receptor's source is a human donor in good health (CMV status not recorded). Some clones in this sample may be carry-over from other donors' samples. The CDR3 region is CATSNRGPNTEAFF. CDR3 in DNA: TGTGCCACCAGCAACAGGGGGCCGAACACTGAAGCTTTCTTT.